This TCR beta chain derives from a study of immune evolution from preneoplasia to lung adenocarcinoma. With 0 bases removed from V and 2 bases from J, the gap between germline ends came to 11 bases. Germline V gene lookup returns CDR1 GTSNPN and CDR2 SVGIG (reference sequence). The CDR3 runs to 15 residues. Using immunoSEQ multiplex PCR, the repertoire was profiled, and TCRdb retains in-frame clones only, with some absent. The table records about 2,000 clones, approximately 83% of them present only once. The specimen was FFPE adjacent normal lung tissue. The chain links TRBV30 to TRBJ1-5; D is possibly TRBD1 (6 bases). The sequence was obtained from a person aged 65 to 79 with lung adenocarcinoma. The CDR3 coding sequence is TGTGCCTGGAGTGTAAGGGGGGGAGGCAATCAGCCCCAGCATTTT. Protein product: CAWSVRGGGNQPQHF. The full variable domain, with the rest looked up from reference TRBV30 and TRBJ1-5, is SQTIHQWPATLVQPVGSPLSLECTVEGTSNPNLYWYRQAAGRGLQLLFYSVGIGQISSEVPQNLSASRPQDRQFILSSKKLLLSDSGFYLCAWSVRGGGNQPQHFGDGTRLSIL.